Reported below is one T cell receptor (beta chain). The germline V gene has CDR1 SGDLS and CDR2 YYNGEE. This CDR3 is built from 16 residues. V lost 0 bases, J lost 2 bases, and 4 bases stayed unmatched. This sample stems from a study of CD8 T cells in Susac syndrome. When the RNA was reverse transcribed, random hexamers were used with an input of roughly 0.45 to 1 ug. From the immunoSEQ multiplex PCR reads, TCRdb called clonotypes with MiXCR, one entry per CDR3 protein. This table holds under 200,000 distinct CDR3 sequences, over 75% found once. This chain links TRBV9 with TRBJ2-3; 9 bases line up with TRBD1. This TCR derives from a human donor with Susac syndrome. The sequenced sample consisted of CD4+ T cells from PBMCs. CDR3 bases: TGTGCCAGCAGCGTAGGGGGACAGGGACTCACAGATACGCAGTATTTT. Its translation is CASSVGGQGLTDTQYF.